These 29 T cell receptor beta chains came from one sample sequenced in a study of cytomegalovirus exposure and HLA in healthy donors (dated by TCRdb to 2016 to 2017). Libraries were constructed by the immunoSEQ multiplex PCR assay. The multiplex PCR relied on a mix of 60 forward primers for TCR Vbeta segments and 13 reverse primers for TCR Jbeta segments. This is the immuneACCESS table as TCRdb keeps it, with only in-frame sequences that have V and J called. A part of the clones is gone; compared with another copy, unresolved V genes explain less than half, and the rest is unexplained. Recorded for this sample are about 120,000 clones; 80% of them occurred a single time. 8.9% of the sample lies in the top ten. The source material was PBMCs. These receptors were collected from a man under 40 in good health and CMV-seropositive.

In this sample, this clone turned up a few times. CDR3 loop: CASSPNPAAGTQYF. CDR3 in DNA: TGTGCCAGCAGCCCCAATCCTGCGGCGGGGACCCAGTACTTC. The rearrangement joins TRBV5-8 to TRBJ2-5; a weak D match, TRBD2 (5 bases). Looked up from germline, CDR1 is SGHTS and CDR2 is YDEGEE. This CDR3 region has 14 residues. V gave up 4 bases and J gave up 7 bases, with 17 bases separating them. Looking up the rest from reference TRBV5-8 and TRBJ2-5 gives the full variable domain: EAGVTQSPTHLIKTRGQQATLRCSPISGHTSVYWYQQALGLGLQFLLWYDEGEERNRGNFPPRFSGRQFPNYSSELNVNALELEDSALYLCASSPNPAAGTQYFGPGTRLLVL.

This clone is a singleton in its sample. The chain recombines TRBV2 with TRBJ1-5; D ambiguous. Germline CDR1 is SNHLY and CDR2 is FYNNEI. Trimming took off 3 bases at V and 6 bases at J, with 12 bases between the two ends. The CDR3 extends over 14 amino acids. CDR3 in amino acids: CASSDESGSQPQHF. Written as DNA, the CDR3 is TGTGCCAGCAGTGACGAATCGGGAAGTCAGCCCCAGCATTTT.

Only a few counts were recorded for this clone. This chain connects TRBV7-6 to TRBJ2-7, with a possible D match to TRBD1 (6 bases). The germline CDR1 and CDR2 sequences are SGHVS and FNYEAQ. The V end lost 5 bases, the J end lost 6 bases, and 14 bases lay between the germline ends. The CDR3 is 13 amino acids. CDR3: CASSIGQSVEQYF. For the CDR3, the DNA is TGTGCCAGCAGCATCGGACAGTCAGTCGAGCAGTACTTC.

The chain couples TRBV19 to TRBJ1-1; D unresolved. Trimming shortened V by 4 bases and J by 10 bases, and 10 bases separated the two germline ends. CDR3 size: 11 residues. Germline CDR1 and CDR2: LNHDA and SQIVND (reference sequence). In DNA form, the CDR3 reads TGTGCCAGTAGTAGCGTATTCGGAGCTTTCTTT. It specifies CASSSVFGAFF.

V and J are TRBV28 and TRBJ1-4; D is possibly TRBD1 (6 bases). V was cut by 4 bases and J by 13 bases, with 19 bases left in between. The CDR3 spans 14 residues. CDR1 and CDR2 (germline): MDHEN, SYDVKM. The CDR3 nucleotides are TGTGCCAGCAGTTCCAACGCGCGAGGGGGGGGACTGTTTTTT. It codes for CASSSNARGGGLFF.

This rearrangement joins TRBV5-4 to TRBJ2-7, with a tentative D call TRBD2 (6 bases). V shed 7 bases and J shed 7 bases, with 18 bases lying between them. Looked up from germline, CDR1 is SGHNT and CDR2 is YYREEE (reference sequence). The CDR3 consists of 13 residues. In DNA form, the CDR3 reads TGTGCCAGCGCCAGGGACTCCCGCGGGGAGCAGTACTTC. Amino acid sequence: CASARDSRGEQYF.

This clone was counted between two and nine times. The genes are TRBV19 and TRBJ1-5; D is perhaps TRBD1 (6 bases). Germline values: CDR1 LNHDA, CDR2 SQIVND (reference sequence). This CDR3 has 18 residues. Trimming removed 7 bases from V and 3 bases from J, with 25 bases in between. The CDR3 DNA follows: TGTGCCAGTATGAAGTGGCGGAGTGGGGGGGCCCTCAATCAGCCCCAGCATTTT. Protein product: CASMKWRSGGALNQPQHF.

The J gene is TRBJ2-1, the V gene TRBV6-9; possible D gene TRBD1, 6 bases. The CDR3 covers 11 residues. From germline, CDR1 is MNHGY and CDR2 SVAAGI. The V end lost 5 bases, the J end lost 9 bases, and 8 bases lay between the germline ends. The DNA of the CDR3 is TGTGCCAGCAGTACAGGGAGTGAGCAGTTCTTC. Translated, it gives CASSTGSEQFF.

The genes are TRBV18 and TRBJ1-2; 7 positions match TRBD1. Trimming cost V 3 bases and J 5 bases; bases outside gene matches: 3. The germline V gene has CDR1 KGHSH and CDR2 LQKENI. This CDR3 has 13 amino acids. CDR3 region: CASSPDRLYGYTF. CDR3 DNA sequence: TGTGCCAGCTCACCGGACAGGTTGTATGGCTACACCTTC.

CDR3 residues: CASSQTDRGLWYGYTF. DNA of the CDR3: TGTGCCAGCAGCCAGACCGACAGGGGGTTATGGTATGGCTACACCTTC. The rearrangement links TRBV2 to TRBJ1-2, with 9 bases lining up with TRBD1. The germline gives CDR1 SNHLY, CDR2 FYNNEI. V was pared by 6 bases and J by 5 bases, with 13 bases of the junction left unmatched. The CDR3 runs to 16 residues.

This chain links TRBV7-6 with TRBJ1-1, with D tentatively TRBD1 (6 bases). The germline V gene encodes CDR1 SGHVS and CDR2 FNYEAQ. The CDR3 sequence is 13 residues long. V was pared by 5 bases and J by 5 bases, with 12 bases between. The CDR3 DNA sequence: TGTGCCAGCAGCGACCTCAGGGGAACTGAAGCTTTCTTT. It encodes CASSDLRGTEAFF.

The chain employs TRBV6-6 and TRBJ1-2; weak D call: TRBD1 (5 bases). The CDR3 covers 10 residues. Germline-derived CDR1 and CDR2 are MNHNY and SVGAGI (reference sequence). V was clipped by 5 bases and J by 13 bases, with 11 bases between them. The CDR3 DNA sequence: TGTGCCAGCAGTAACGACAGACGCACCTTC. This sequence encodes CASSNDRRTF.

The J gene is TRBJ1-4, the V gene TRBV29-1; TRBD1 is a possible D gene (6 bases). The CDR3 covers 16 residues. Germline V gives CDR1 SQVTM, CDR2 ANQGSEA. V gave up 0 bases and J gave up 3 bases, with 14 bases separating them. Here the CDR3 DNA reads TGCAGCGTTGAAGATGGGGCAGGGGCACCTAATGAAAAACTGTTTTTT. This sequence encodes CSVEDGAGAPNEKLFF.

This clone was observed a handful of times. The gene calls are TRBV11-2 and TRBJ2-5; TRBD1 aligns across 8 bases. V lost 5 bases to trimming and J lost 5 bases; unmatched junction nucleotides: 7. Germline V gene lookup returns CDR1 SGHAT and CDR2 FQNNGV. The CDR3 has 14 amino acids. CDR3 coding DNA: TGTGCCAGCAGCATCCGGACAGGGTGGGAGACCCAGTACTTC. It specifies CASSIRTGWETQYF.

The chain joins TRBV5-1 to TRBJ2-5, with D perhaps TRBD2 (7 bases). Germline V gives CDR1 SGHRS, CDR2 YFSETQ. The CDR3 contains 15 residues. The ends were cut back, 2 bases at V and 1 base at J, with 12 bases in the middle. CDR3 coding DNA: TGCGCCAGCAGCTTTTGGGGGGGCACCCAAGAGACCCAGTACTTC. It codes for CASSFWGGTQETQYF.

About this clone itself: The conserved phenylalanine or tryptophan normally closing the CDR3 is absent here, so this likely arose from a read error. The V and J genes are TRBV7-2 and TRBJ1-2, with a tentative D call TRBD1 (5 bases). The CDR3 spans 16 residues. The germline CDR1 and CDR2 sequences are SGHTA and FQGNSA. V was clipped by 1 base and J by 4 bases, with 16 bases between them. CDR3 coding DNA: TGTGCCAGCAGCTTAGGATATCAGGGTATGAGCTATGGCTACACCCTC. Amino acid sequence: CASSLGYQGMSYGYTL.

The chain combines TRBV29-1 with TRBJ1-2; tentatively, D is TRBD1 (5 bases). CDR3 size: 13 residues. Germline values: CDR1 SQVTM, CDR2 ANQGSEA. Trimming pared 1 base from V and 4 bases from J, leaving 10 bases between. CDR3 protein: CSVEGGGTYGYTF. The DNA for the CDR3 is TGCAGCGTTGAAGGGGGGGGAACCTATGGCTACACCTTC.

Only one count was recorded for this clone. The CDR3 here is CASSIGPEADTQYF. CDR3 DNA: TGTGCCAGTAGTATAGGGCCCGAGGCGGATACGCAGTATTTT. The chain joins TRBV19 to TRBJ2-3; unclear D gene. Germline V gene sequence: CDR1 LNHDA, CDR2 SQIVND (reference sequence). The CDR3 consists of 14 residues. V was shortened by 1 base and J by 6 bases, with 11 bases between the two germline ends.

This chain links TRBV6-5 with TRBJ1-3; D is undetermined. The germline V gene has CDR1 MNHEY and CDR2 SVGAGI. V was cut by 0 bases and J by 2 bases, with 11 bases left in between. This CDR3 region has 16 residues. CDR3 DNA: TGTGCCAGCAGTTACTCGATGGCCGGGGCTGGAAACACCATATATTTT. This translates into CASSYSMAGAGNTIYF.

CDR3 sequence: CASSPGGGRADTQYF. The CDR3 DNA sequence: TGTGCCAGCAGCCCGGGGGGGGGTCGGGCAGATACGCAGTATTTT. The V and J genes are TRBV11-3 and TRBJ2-3; TRBD2 matches at 8 bases. V lost 5 bases and J lost 4; bases outside the gene matches: 8. Germline V gene sequence: CDR1 SGHNT, CDR2 YENEEA. The CDR3 has 15 residues.

This clone turned up a few times. The V and J genes are TRBV12-5 and TRBJ1-1, with D possibly TRBD1 on 6 matching bases. V was clipped by 5 bases and J by 6 bases, with 25 bases between them. The CDR3 contains 17 residues. CDR1 and CDR2 from the germline V gene are LGHNT and FRNRAP. Here the CDR3 DNA reads TGTGCTAGTGGTCTTCGACAGGCGGATAGGGATGTCGCTGAAGCTTTCTTT. Translation: CASGLRQADRDVAEAFF. Based on the CDR3 plus reference TRBV12-5 and TRBJ1-1, the full variable domain is DARVTQTPRHKVTEMGQEVTMRCQPILGHNTVFWYRQTMMQGLELLAYFRNRAPLDDSGMPKDRFSAEMPDATLATLKIQPSEPRDSAVYFCASGLRQADRDVAEAFFGQGTRLTVV.

The chain is built from TRBV7-8 and TRBJ2-1; a weak D match, TRBD1 (5 bases). The CDR3 has 15 amino acids. Trimming pared 5 bases from V and 0 bases from J, leaving 11 bases between. Germline CDR1 SGHVS, CDR2 FQNEAQ. For the CDR3, the DNA is TGTGCCAGCAGCGAGGACAAGAGCTCCTACAATGAGCAGTTCTTC. Amino acids: CASSEDKSSYNEQFF.

This clone was seen a handful of times. V usage is TRBV29-1 and J usage is TRBJ1-3; tentative D call: TRBD1 (5 bases). The CDR3 has 14 residues. In germline, CDR1 is SQVTM, CDR2 ANQGSEA. With 6 bases removed from V and 0 bases from J, the gap between germline ends came to 12 bases. CDR3 coding DNA: TGCAGCGTGGGAGGGACCAACTCTGGAAACACCATATATTTT. It translates to CSVGGTNSGNTIYF.

The chain recombines TRBV7-6 with TRBJ2-3; no reliable D call. Germline lookup yields CDR1 SGHVS and CDR2 FNYEAQ. This CDR3 has 13 amino acids. Trimming stripped 6 bases from V and 1 base from J, with 8 bases between. The CDR3 DNA follows: TGTGCCAGCAGAATACCGGGCACAGATACGCAGTATTTT. Its translation is CASRIPGTDTQYF.

The chain combines TRBV2 with TRBJ1-1; 8 bases are shared with TRBD1. From germline, CDR1 is SNHLY and CDR2 FYNNEI. J lost 6 bases, V lost 4 bases, and 7 bases had no gene match. The CDR3 has 14 amino acids. The DNA for the CDR3 is TGTGCCAGCAGTGGGACAGGGTACCTCGCTGAAGCTTTCTTT. Residues: CASSGTGYLAEAFF.

This sequence joins TRBV7-9 and TRBJ2-1, with 11 bases identical to TRBD2. The germline V gene has CDR1 SEHNR and CDR2 FQNEAQ (reference sequence). J gave up 1 base and V 4 bases, and 3 bases lay outside the gene matches. The CDR3 is 16 amino acids. The CDR3: CASSSTSGGSYNEQFF. CDR3 bases: TGTGCCAGCAGCTCAACTAGCGGGGGTTCCTACAATGAGCAGTTCTTC.

Concerning this clone itself: The same CDR3 also results from other DNA sequences found in this sample. This rearrangement joins TRBV5-6 to TRBJ2-1; possible D gene TRBD1, 5 bases. Between the trimmed V and J ends, which lost 3 bases and 4 bases, there was a span of 14 bases. The CDR3 has 15 residues. Germline loops: CDR1 SGHDT, CDR2 YYEEEE. The CDR3 nucleotides read TGTGCCAGCAGCTCCCTACAAGGGGCTTACAATGAGCAGTTCTTC. As protein: CASSSLQGAYNEQFF.

J is TRBJ1-5 and V is TRBV19, with D possibly matching TRBD1 (5 bases). Germline-derived CDR1 and CDR2 are LNHDA and SQIVND (reference sequence). CDR3 length: 14 amino acids. The V and J ends lost 4 bases and 3 bases respectively, with 10 bases between them. The CDR3 loop reads CASSTTGDNQPQHF. For the CDR3, the DNA is TGTGCCAGTAGTACCACAGGTGACAATCAGCCCCAGCATTTT.

The chain couples TRBV5-1 to TRBJ2-7; 10 positions match TRBD2. CDR1 and CDR2 (germline): SGHRS, YFSETQ. V shed 0 bases, J shed 6 bases, and the junction held 6 bases outside the gene matches. The CDR3 is made up of 15 amino acids. This chain's CDR3 is CASSLASGGGGEQYF. DNA of the CDR3: TGCGCCAGCAGCTTGGCTAGCGGGGGTGGGGGCGAGCAGTACTTC.